Below are 17 T cell receptor beta chains sequenced from a single sample in a study of Graves' ophthalmopathy and Graves' hyperthyroidism. Investigators amplified TCR beta CDR3 regions from RNA transcripts. RT-PCR in the first round used HTBI primers; a second-round multiplex PCR followed. MiXCR, applied by TCRdb to the multiplex PCR reads, yields one record per CDR3 protein. Here the sample spans hundreds of thousands of distinct CDR3 sequences, approximately 21% being singletons. Sequencing used peripheral blood. The source is a woman aged 18-29 years with stable Graves' hyperthyroidism.

In its sample, this clonotype was seen many times. This chain joins TRBV5-1 and TRBJ2-5; no clear D gene. V was pared by 0 bases and J by 0 bases, with 6 bases between. Per germline, CDR1 SGHRS and CDR2 YFSETQ. The CDR3 consists of 14 residues. The DNA for the CDR3 is TGCGCCAGCAGCTTGGGGGATTACCAAGAGACCCAGTACTTC. This encodes CASSLGDYQETQYF.

This clonotype occurred many times. The rearrangement links TRBV2 to TRBJ2-5; D call uncertain. Germline CDR1 is SNHLY and CDR2 is FYNNEI. Trimming removed 9 bases from V and 2 bases from J, with 10 bases in between. CDR3 length: 12 amino acids. The CDR3 bases are TGTGCCAGTAGCAGGAGACAAGAGACCCAGTACTTC. It translates to CASSRRQETQYF.

This clonotype was found many times. This sequence joins TRBV12-3 or TRBV12-4 and TRBJ1-2; tentative D call: TRBD1 (5 bases). The CDR3 runs to 12 residues. V gave up 1 base and J gave up 7 bases, with 7 bases separating them. The CDR3 sequence is CASSLEGSGYTF. The CDR3 nucleotides are TGTGCCAGCAGTTTAGAGGGGTCTGGCTACACCTTC.

This clonotype came up a few times. The gene calls are TRBV6-2 or TRBV6-3 and TRBJ2-5, with 10 bases fitting TRBD2. V shed 6 bases and J 7 bases; nucleotides not matched to a gene: 11. The germline V gene encodes CDR1 MNHEY and CDR2 SVGEGT. CDR3 length equals 15 residues. The CDR3 here is CASRSSGRAVGTQYF. CDR3 nucleotide sequence: TGTGCCAGCAGGTCAAGCGGGAGGGCCGTCGGGACCCAGTACTTC.

This clonotype was picked up many times. The chain couples TRBV12-3 or TRBV12-4 to TRBJ1-2; 10 bases are shared with TRBD1. Trimming cost V 6 bases and J 8 bases; bases outside gene matches: 9. This CDR3 is built from 14 residues. CDR3 protein: CASRSPGTGDGYTF. DNA of the CDR3: TGTGCCAGCAGGTCTCCCGGGACAGGGGACGGCTACACCTTC.

In this sample, this clonotype turned up many times. The germline gene is not matched at one end of the junction; a read error may be the cause. This rearrangement joins TRBV6-2 or TRBV6-3 to TRBJ2-4, with D perhaps being TRBD1 or TRBD2 (5 bases each). Per the germline V gene, CDR1 is MNHEY and CDR2 is SVGEGT. CDR3 length: 16 amino acids. The CDR3 reads CASRRRGVIAKNIKYF. The CDR3 DNA sequence: TGTGCCAGCAGAAGACGAGGGGTTATAGCCAAAAACATTAAGTACTTC.

This clonotype showed up just a few times. The chain recombines TRBV18 with TRBJ2-7; TRBD2 aligns across 10 bases. The ends lost 2 bases at V and 3 bases at J; junction bases unmatched: 7. The CDR3 runs to 16 residues. Germline V gene sequence: CDR1 KGHSH, CDR2 LQKENI. The CDR3 here is CASSPGQLAGNYEQYF. The CDR3 region has the DNA TGTGCCAGCTCACCAGGGCAACTAGCGGGGAACTACGAGCAGTACTTC.

V gene TRBV7-3 combines with J gene TRBJ2-5; D is perhaps TRBD1 or TRBD2 (5 bases each). Trimming pared 6 bases from V and 7 bases from J, leaving 21 bases between. The CDR3 is made up of 15 amino acids. Germline V gene sequence: CDR1 SGHTA, CDR2 FQGTGA. The CDR3, as DNA: TGTGCCAGCAGTCAAAATGGGGGTTCCGGATGGACCCAGTACTTC. This gives the protein CASSQNGGSGWTQYF.

The table lists this clonotype with many counts. The chain uses TRBV24-1 and TRBJ2-5, with TRBD1 identical over 7 bases. CDR1 is KGHDR and CDR2 is SFDVKD in the germline V gene. This CDR3 is built from 15 residues. V was pared by 4 bases and J by 1 base, with 5 bases of the junction left unmatched. This CDR3 is CATSDQTGIQETQYF. As DNA, the CDR3 is TGTGCCACCAGTGACCAGACAGGGATCCAAGAGACCCAGTACTTC.

This clonotype was observed at least ten times. One end of the junction does not line up with germline, which may come from a read error. V and J are TRBV12-3 or TRBV12-4 and TRBJ2-4; the D gene is possibly TRBD1 (6 bases). The CDR3 loop spans 13 amino acids. The CDR3 sequence is CASSSTGMDIKYF. The CDR3 DNA reads TGTGCCAGCAGTTCCACAGGGATGGACATTAAGTACTTC.

This sequence joins TRBV15 and TRBJ2-7; D gene unclear. Germline CDR1 reads LNHNV; CDR2 reads YYDKDF (reference sequence). V was trimmed by 0 bases and J by 9 bases, leaving 9 bases between them. The CDR3 has 12 amino acids. The DNA of the CDR3 is TGTGCCACCAGCAGAGAAGCAGCCGGGCAGTACTTC. It translates to CATSREAAGQYF.

This clonotype occurred many times. The chain couples TRBV7-2 to TRBJ2-5; no reliable D call. This CDR3 is 13 amino acids long. V dropped 0 bases and J dropped 5 bases, with 7 bases sitting between them. Germline-derived CDR1 and CDR2 are SGHTA and FQGNSA. The CDR3 loop is CASSLAQRETQYF. The DNA of the CDR3 is TGTGCCAGCAGCTTAGCCCAGAGGGAGACCCAGTACTTC.

There are many counts of this clonotype. The CDR3 DNA is TGCAGCGTGGGACGGAGGGAAGATGGCTACACCTTC. This translates into CSVGRREDGYTF. The J gene is TRBJ1-2, the V gene TRBV29-1; weak D call: TRBD1 (5 bases). The CDR3 consists of 12 residues. CDR1 and CDR2 from the germline V gene are SQVTM and ANQGSEA. The V and J ends lost 6 bases and 6 bases respectively, with 14 bases between them.

This clonotype was observed at least ten times. Here the CDR3 reads CASSLRQVLYYGYTF. CDR3 coding DNA: TGTGCCAGCAGTTTACGGCAGGTTCTTTATTATGGCTACACCTTC. The chain employs TRBV12-3 or TRBV12-4 and TRBJ1-2, with D unclear. V was cut by 2 bases and J by 5 bases, with 15 bases left in between. The CDR3 extends over 15 amino acids.

This clonotype was seen many times. This chain uses TRBV7-2 with TRBJ1-5; D uncertain. CDR3 length: 12 residues. The V end lost 5 bases, the J end lost 2 bases, and 4 bases lay between the germline ends. CDR1 is SGHTA and CDR2 is FQGNSA in the germline V gene. This CDR3 reads CASSVRNQPQHF. In DNA form, the CDR3 reads TGTGCCAGCAGCGTCCGCAATCAGCCCCAGCATTTT. Drawing the rest from reference TRBV7-2 and TRBJ1-5, the complete variable domain is GAGVSQSPSNKVTEKGKDVELRCDPISGHTALYWYRQSLGQGLEFLIYFQGNSAPDKSGLPSDRFSAERTGGSVSTLTIQRTQQEDSAVYLCASSVRNQPQHFGDGTRLSIL.

The chain links TRBV20-1 to TRBJ2-7; D is unresolved. Trimming pared 3 bases from V and 0 bases from J, leaving 6 bases between. The CDR3 extends over 12 amino acids. Germline loops: CDR1 DFQATT, CDR2 SNEGSKA (reference sequence). In nucleotides, the CDR3 is TGCAGTGCTAGCCATAACTCCTACGAGCAGTACTTC. It translates to CSASHNSYEQYF.

This clonotype was counted many times. The rearrangement joins TRBV25-1 to TRBJ2-5, with 7 bases identical to TRBD2. Germline V gene data show CDR1 as MGHDK and CDR2 as SYGVNS. V was pared by 3 bases and J by 4 bases, with 14 bases of the junction left unmatched. This CDR3 contains 17 residues. CDR3 loop: CASSDGVAGLVGETQYF. CDR3 bases: TGTGCCAGCAGTGACGGGGTAGCGGGCCTAGTCGGAGAGACCCAGTACTTC. The variable domain in full, with the rest retrieved from reference TRBV25-1 and TRBJ2-5, is EADIYQTPRYLVIGTGKKITLECSQTMGHDKMYWYQQDPGMELHLIHYSYGVNSTEKGDLSSESTVSRIRTEHFPLTLESARPSHTSQYLCASSDGVAGLVGETQYFGPGTRLLVL.